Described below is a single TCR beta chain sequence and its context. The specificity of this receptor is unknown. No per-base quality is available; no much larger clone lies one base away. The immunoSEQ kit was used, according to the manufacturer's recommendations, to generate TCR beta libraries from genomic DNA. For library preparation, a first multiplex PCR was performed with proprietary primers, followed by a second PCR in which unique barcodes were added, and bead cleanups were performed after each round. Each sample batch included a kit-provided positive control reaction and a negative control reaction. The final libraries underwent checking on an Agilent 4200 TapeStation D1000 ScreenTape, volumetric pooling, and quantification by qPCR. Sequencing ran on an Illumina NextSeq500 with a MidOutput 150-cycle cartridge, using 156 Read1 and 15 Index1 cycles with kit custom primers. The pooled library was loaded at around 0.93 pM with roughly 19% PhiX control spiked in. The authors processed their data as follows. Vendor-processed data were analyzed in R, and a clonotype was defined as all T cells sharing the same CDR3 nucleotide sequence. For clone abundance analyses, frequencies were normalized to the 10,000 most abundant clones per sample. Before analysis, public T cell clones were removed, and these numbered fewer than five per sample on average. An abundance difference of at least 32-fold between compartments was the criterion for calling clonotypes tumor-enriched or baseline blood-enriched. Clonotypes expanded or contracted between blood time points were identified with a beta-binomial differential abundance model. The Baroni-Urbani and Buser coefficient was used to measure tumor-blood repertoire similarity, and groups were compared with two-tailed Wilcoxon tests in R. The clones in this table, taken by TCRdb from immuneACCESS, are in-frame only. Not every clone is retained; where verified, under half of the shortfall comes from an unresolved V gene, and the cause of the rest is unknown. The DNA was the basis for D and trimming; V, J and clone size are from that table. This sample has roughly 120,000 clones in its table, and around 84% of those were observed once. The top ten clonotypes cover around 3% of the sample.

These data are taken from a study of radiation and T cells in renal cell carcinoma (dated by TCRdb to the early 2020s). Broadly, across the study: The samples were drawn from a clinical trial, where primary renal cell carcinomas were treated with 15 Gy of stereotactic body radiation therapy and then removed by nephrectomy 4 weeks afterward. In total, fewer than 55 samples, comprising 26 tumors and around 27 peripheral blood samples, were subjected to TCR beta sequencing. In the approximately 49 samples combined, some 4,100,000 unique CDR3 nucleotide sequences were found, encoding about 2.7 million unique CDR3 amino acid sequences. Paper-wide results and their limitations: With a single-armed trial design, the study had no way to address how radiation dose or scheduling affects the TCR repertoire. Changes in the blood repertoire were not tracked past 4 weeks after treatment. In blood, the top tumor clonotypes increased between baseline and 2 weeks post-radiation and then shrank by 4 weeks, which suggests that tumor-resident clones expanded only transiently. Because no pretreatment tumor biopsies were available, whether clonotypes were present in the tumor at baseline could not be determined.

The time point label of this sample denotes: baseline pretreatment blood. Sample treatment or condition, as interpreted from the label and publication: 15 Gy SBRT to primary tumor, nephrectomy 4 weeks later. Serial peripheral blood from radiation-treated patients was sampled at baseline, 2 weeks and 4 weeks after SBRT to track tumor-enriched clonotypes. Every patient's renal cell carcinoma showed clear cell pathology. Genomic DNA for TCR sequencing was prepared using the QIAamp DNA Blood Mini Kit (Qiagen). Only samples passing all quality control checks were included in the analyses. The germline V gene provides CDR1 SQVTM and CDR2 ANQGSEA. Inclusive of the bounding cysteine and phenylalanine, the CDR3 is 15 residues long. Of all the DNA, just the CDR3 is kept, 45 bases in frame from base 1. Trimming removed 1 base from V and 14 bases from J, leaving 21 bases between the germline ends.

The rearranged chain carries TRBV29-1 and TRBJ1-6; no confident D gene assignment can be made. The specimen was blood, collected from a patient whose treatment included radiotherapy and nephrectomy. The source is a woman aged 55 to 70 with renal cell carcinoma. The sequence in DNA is TGCAGCGTTGAAGGGACGCTTCGTGGTCGGCGGGCCCTCCACTTT. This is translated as CSVEGTLRGRRALHF.